This TCR beta chain was found in a study of cytomegalovirus exposure and HLA in healthy donors. Study results and limitations: Overall, around 150 TCR beta chains were annotated as cytomegalovirus-associated. Reportedly, fewer N-insertions than the approximately 680-donor mean appeared in an Asian-associated ancestry cluster in a later analysis. DRB1 showed the most TCR associations and HLA-C the fewest in a later analysis, as rates varied by HLA locus. Previous analysis showed most TCR beta V segments were productive about 87% or about 30% of the time.

Germline loops: CDR1 SNHLY, CDR2 FYNNEI. The ends were cut back, 11 bases at V and 6 bases at J, with 13 bases in the middle. The CDR3 is made up of 11 amino acids. Points on this clone: What it binds is unknown.

The PCR had 60 Vbeta and 13 Jbeta primers. Generated by immunoSEQ multiplex PCR, the TCRdb table keeps only in-frame clones and is missing some. The table lists about 140,000 clones, about 75% of them singletons. This TCR came from a man aged 40-49 years in good health and CMV-seronegative. The chain uses TRBV2 and TRBJ1-1, with a weak D call TRBD1 (5 bases). Source material: PBMCs. DNA of the CDR3: TGTGCCTGGGGGGGAATCCCTGAAGCTTTCTTT. This sequence encodes CAWGGIPEAFF.